One and the same sample provided the 4 T cell receptor beta chains below, sequenced in a study of blood T cells in healthy people across ages (dated by TCRdb to about 2015). The protocol used for the library was 5' RACE. The listed sequencing device is Illumina HiSeq 2500. The second PCR ran for roughly 7 to 11 cycles and used a J-beta primer mix along with a sample-barcoded 5' primer. TCRdb itself trimmed the public reads at Q25 with fastp, ran MiXCR and retained productive beta chains. Merged by CDR3 protein, the rows form single entries marked with the most common genes and DNA. A total of about 2 million distinct CDR3 sequences appear in this sample, roughly 49% of them only once. Roughly 2.1% of the sample comes from the top ten. Sequencing was performed on blood. Every receptor here comes from a woman in her forties in good health.

Note on this clonotype: One end of the junction is discordant with germline, which a read error may explain. V gene TRBV20-1 combines with J gene TRBJ2-7; either TRBD1 or TRBD2 may fit D (5 bases each). CDR1 DFQATT and CDR2 SNEGSKA come from the germline V gene (reference sequence). The CDR3 consists of 14 residues. The CDR3 nucleotides are TGCAGTACTAGAGGCAGGGTGAATTCCTACGAGCAGTACTTC. It translates to CSTRGRVNSYEQYF.

This clonotype came up a few times. The chain uses TRBV27 and TRBJ2-7; possibly TRBD1 for D (5 bases). CDR1 MNHEY and CDR2 SMNVEV come from the germline V gene (reference sequence). This CDR3 is built from 14 residues. Trimming cost V 1 base and J 0 bases, with 7 bases left between them. The CDR3 sequence is CASSLWQGSYEQYF. In DNA, the CDR3 is TGTGCCAGCAGTTTATGGCAGGGCTCCTACGAGCAGTACTTC.

The rearrangement uses TRBV20-1 and TRBJ2-7; 9 bases fit TRBD2. The length of the CDR3 is 14 residues. CDR1 is DFQATT, CDR2 SNEGSKA, per germline (reference sequence). V lost 1 base to trimming and J lost 3 bases; unmatched junction nucleotides: 4. CDR3 nucleotide sequence: TGCAGTGCTAGAGGGGGGACTAGCATCTACGAGCAGTACTTC. Translating it yields CSARGGTSIYEQYF.

This clonotype was seen a few times. The chain carries TRBV6-2 or TRBV6-3 and TRBJ2-5; 10 bases agree with TRBD1. The assigned J gene may be wrong: the sequence end matches TRBJ2-7 better. The CDR3 has 15 amino acids. CDR1 and CDR2 (germline): MNHEY, SVGEGT. CDR3 sequence reads: CASTDLGTGAHEQYF. The CDR3, as DNA: TGTGCCAGCACCGACCTAGGGACAGGGGCCCACGAGCAGTACTTC.